The clone carrying this TCR beta chain was found once. What it binds is not known. The data are from a study of shared clonotypes between healthy human individuals. On the study more broadly: CD4 naive cells filled three plates per donor, CD4 memory three, CD8 naive two and CD8 memory one. Study-level points and caveats: Shared across a few donors were around 5% of the naive CD4 clonotypes.

Germline V CDR1 and CDR2: SGHNT, YENEEA. Losses at the gene ends were 5 bases for V and 3 bases for J; bases not matched to a gene: 9. This CDR3 comprises 15 residues. An assay was performed, and its level was deep. 200 to 250 ng DNA, 25,000 to 35,000 T cell genomes, went into each sorted-subset replicate PCR. The method was immunoSEQ multiplex PCR; TCRdb's version includes in-frame clones alone and lacks a portion of them. The table lists roughly 2,300,000 clones, about nine tenths of them singletons, with approximately 0.41% in the top ten. The V call is TRBV11-3, the J call TRBJ2-7; 8 bases line up with TRBD2. Sequenced sample: naive CD4+ T cells from PBMCs. Subset indicated: CD45RA+ positively selected. This clonotype was sampled from a man aged 18 to 29 in good health. Some clones in this sample may be carry-over from other donors' samples. The CDR3 sequence: CASSPGGSGGYEQYF. The CDR3 DNA follows: TGTGCCAGCAGCCCGGGAGGGAGCGGGGGCTACGAGCAGTACTTC.